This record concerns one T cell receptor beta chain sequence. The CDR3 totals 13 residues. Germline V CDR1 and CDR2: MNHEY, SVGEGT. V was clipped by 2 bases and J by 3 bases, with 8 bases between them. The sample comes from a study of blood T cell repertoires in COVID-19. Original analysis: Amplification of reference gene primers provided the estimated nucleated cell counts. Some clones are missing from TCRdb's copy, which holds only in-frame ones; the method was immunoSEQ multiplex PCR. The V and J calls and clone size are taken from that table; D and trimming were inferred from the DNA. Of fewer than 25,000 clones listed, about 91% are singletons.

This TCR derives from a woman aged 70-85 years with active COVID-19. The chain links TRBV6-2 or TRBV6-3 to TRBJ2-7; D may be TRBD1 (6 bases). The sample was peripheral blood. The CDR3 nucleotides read TGTGCCAGCAGTTACGGCAGGGGCTACGAGCAGTACTTC. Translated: CASSYGRGYEQYF.